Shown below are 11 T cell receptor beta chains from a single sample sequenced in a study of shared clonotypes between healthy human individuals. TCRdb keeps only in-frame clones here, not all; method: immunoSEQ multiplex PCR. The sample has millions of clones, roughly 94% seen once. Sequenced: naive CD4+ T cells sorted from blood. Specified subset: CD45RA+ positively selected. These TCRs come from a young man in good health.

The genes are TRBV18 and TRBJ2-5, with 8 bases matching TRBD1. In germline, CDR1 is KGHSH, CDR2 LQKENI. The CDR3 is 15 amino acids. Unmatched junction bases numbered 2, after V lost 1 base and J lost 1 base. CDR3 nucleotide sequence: TGTGCCAGCTCACCACGACAGGGGATCCAAGAGACCCAGTACTTC. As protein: CASSPRQGIQETQYF.

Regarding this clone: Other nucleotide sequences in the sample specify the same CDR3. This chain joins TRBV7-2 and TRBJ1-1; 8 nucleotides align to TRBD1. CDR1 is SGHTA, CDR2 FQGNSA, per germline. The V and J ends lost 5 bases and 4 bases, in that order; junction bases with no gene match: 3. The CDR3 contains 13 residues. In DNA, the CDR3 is TGTGCCAGCAGCCTTGGACAGGGCACTGAAGCTTTCTTT. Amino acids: CASSLGQGTEAFF.

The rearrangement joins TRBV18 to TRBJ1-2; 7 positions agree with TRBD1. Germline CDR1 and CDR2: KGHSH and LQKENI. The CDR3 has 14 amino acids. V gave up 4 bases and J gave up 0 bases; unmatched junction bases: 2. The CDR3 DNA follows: TGTGCCAGCTCACAGGGGGCGTCTAACTATGGCTACACCTTC. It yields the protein CASSQGASNYGYTF.

The DNA for the CDR3 is TGTGCCAGCAGTCCCATGATGCACCCCTACGAGCAGTACTTC. It is translated as CASSPMMHPYEQYF. The V gene is TRBV27, the J gene TRBJ2-7; D call uncertain. The V and J ends lost 5 bases and 2 bases respectively, with 13 bases between them. Germline values: CDR1 MNHEY, CDR2 SMNVEV (reference sequence). The CDR3 is 14 residues long.

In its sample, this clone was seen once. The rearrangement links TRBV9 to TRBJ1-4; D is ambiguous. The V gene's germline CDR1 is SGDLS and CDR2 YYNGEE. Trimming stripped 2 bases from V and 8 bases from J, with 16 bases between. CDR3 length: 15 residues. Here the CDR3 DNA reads TGTGCCAGCAGCGTCTCCGTAACCGCGAGGGAAAAACTGTTTTTT. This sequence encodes CASSVSVTAREKLFF.

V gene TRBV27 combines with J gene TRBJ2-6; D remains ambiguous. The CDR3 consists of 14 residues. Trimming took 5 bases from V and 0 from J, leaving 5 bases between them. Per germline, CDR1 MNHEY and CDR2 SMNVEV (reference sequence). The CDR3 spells CASSVDSGANVLTF. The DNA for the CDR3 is TGTGCCAGCAGTGTAGACTCTGGGGCCAACGTCCTGACTTTC.

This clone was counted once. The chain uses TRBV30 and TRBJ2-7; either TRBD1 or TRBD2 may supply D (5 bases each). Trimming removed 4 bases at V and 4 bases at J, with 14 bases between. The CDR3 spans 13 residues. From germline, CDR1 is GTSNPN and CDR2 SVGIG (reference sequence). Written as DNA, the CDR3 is TGTGCCTGGAACGGGGACCAAGATTACGAGCAGTACTTC. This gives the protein CAWNGDQDYEQYF.

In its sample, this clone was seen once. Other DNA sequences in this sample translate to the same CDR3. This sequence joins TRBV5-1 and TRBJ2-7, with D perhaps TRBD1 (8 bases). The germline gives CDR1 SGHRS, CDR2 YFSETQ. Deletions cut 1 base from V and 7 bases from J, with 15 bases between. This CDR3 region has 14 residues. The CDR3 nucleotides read TGCGCCAGCAGCTTGCGTGACAGGGGAGGGGAGCAGTACTTC. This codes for CASSLRDRGGEQYF.

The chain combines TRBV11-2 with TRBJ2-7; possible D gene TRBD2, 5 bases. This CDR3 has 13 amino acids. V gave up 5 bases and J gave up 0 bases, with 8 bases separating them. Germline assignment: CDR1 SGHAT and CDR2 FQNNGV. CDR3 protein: CASSSGYSYEQYF. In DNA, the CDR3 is TGTGCCAGCAGCAGCGGCTACTCCTACGAGCAGTACTTC.

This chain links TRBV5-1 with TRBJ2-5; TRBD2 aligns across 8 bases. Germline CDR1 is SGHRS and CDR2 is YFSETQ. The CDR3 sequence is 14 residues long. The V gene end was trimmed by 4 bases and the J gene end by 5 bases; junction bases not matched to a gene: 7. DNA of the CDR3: TGCGCCAGCAGCCCGGGACTAGTGTTGGAGACCCAGTACTTC. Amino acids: CASSPGLVLETQYF.

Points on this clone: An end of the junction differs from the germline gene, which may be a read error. The CDR3: CASSLVYGLLHF. The CDR3 nucleotides are TGTGCCAGCAGCTTAGTTTACGGCCTCCTGCACTTC. The gene calls are TRBV7-9 and TRBJ2-7; the D is unclear. The CDR3 is 12 residues long. Looked up from germline, CDR1 is SEHNR and CDR2 is FQNEAQ (reference sequence).